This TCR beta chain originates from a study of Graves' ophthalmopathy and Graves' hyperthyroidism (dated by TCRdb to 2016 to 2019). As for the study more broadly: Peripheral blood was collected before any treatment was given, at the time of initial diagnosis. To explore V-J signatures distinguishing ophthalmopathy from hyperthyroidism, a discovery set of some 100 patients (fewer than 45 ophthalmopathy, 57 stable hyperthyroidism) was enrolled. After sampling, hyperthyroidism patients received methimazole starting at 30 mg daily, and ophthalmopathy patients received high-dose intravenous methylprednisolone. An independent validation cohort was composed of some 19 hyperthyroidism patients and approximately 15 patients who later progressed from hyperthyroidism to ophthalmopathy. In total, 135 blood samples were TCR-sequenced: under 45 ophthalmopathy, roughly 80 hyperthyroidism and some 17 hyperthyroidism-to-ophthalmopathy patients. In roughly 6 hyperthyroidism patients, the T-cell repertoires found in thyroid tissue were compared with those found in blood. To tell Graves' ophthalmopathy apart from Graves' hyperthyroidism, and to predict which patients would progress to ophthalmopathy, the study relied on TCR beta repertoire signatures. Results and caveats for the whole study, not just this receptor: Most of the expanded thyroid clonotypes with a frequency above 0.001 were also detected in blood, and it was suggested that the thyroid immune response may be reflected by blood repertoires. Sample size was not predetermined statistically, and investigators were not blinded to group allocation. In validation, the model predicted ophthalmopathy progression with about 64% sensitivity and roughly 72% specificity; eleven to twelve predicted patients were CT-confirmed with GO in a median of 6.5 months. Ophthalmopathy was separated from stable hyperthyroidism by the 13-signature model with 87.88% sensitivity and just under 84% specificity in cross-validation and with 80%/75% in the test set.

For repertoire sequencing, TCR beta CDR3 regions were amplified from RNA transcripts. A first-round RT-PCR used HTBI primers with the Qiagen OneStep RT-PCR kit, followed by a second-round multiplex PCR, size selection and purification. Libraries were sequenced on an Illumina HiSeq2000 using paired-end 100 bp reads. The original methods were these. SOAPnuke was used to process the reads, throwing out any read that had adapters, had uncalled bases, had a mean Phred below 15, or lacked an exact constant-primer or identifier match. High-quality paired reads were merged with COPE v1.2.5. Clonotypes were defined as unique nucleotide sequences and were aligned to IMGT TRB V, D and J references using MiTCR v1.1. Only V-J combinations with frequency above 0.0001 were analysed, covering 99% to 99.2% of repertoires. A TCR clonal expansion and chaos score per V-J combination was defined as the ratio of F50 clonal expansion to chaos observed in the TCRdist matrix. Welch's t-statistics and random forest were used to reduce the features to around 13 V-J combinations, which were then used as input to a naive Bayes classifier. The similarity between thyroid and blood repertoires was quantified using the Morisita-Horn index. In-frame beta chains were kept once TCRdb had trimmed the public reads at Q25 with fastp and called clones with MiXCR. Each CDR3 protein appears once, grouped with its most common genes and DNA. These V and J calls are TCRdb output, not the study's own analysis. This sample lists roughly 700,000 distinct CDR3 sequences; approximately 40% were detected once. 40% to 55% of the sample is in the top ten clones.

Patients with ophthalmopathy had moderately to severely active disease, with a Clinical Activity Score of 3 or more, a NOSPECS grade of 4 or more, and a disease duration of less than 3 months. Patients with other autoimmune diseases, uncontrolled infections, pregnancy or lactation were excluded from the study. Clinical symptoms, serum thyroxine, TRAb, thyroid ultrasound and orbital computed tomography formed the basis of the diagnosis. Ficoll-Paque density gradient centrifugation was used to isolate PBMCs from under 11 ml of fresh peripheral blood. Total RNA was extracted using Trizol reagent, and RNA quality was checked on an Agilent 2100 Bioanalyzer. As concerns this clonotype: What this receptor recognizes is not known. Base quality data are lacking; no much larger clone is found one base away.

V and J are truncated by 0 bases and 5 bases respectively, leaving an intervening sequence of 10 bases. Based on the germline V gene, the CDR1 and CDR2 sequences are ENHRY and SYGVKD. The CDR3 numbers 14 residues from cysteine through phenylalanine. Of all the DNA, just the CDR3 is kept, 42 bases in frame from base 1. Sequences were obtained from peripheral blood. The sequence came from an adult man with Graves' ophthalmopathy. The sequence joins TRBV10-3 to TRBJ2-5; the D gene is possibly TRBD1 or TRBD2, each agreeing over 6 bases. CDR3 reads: CAISESVGGETQYF. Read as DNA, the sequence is TGTGCCATCAGTGAGTCGGTAGGGGGGGAGACCCAGTACTTC.